A selection of T cell receptor beta chains follows, all from one sample in a study of T cells in tumors after PD-1 blockade. The method was immunoSEQ multiplex PCR; TCRdb's version includes in-frame clones alone and lacks a portion of them. The data hold approximately 47,000 clones, with 65% to 85% observed a single time. The source was PBMCs, collected before anti-PD-1 therapy. These TCRs come from a human donor with advanced basal cell or squamous cell carcinoma (not recorded which). CDR3s include the opening cysteine and the closing phenylalanine or tryptophan. Fields, in order: J gene, clone size, D gene, V gene, CDR3 DNA, CDR3 protein. A D gene is named only where the DNA matches it firmly. Rows may omit the clone size; those that give it use once, few, many or a size class.

j_call: TRBJ2-2
clone_size: NA
d_call: TRBD1
v_call: TRBV27
cdr3_nt: TGTGCCAGCACCGACAGGGGAGGCACCGGGGAGCTGTTTTTT
cdr3_aa: CASTDRGGTGELFF

j_call: TRBJ1-2
clone_size: NA
d_call: NA
v_call: TRBV3-1/TRBV3-2
cdr3_nt: TGTGCCAGCAGCCAGGGCAATTACTATGGCTACACCTTC
cdr3_aa: CASSQGNYYGYTF

j_call: TRBJ2-7
clone_size: NA
d_call: NA
v_call: TRBV3-1/TRBV3-2
cdr3_nt: TGTGCCAGCAGCTTGGGGGCGGGGGACTACGAGCAGTACTTC
cdr3_aa: CASSLGAGDYEQYF

j_call: TRBJ2-3
clone_size: NA
d_call: NA
v_call: TRBV19
cdr3_nt: TGTGCCAGTACCCGAGGACTGTTGAGCACAGATACGCAGTATTTT
cdr3_aa: CASTRGLLSTDTQYF

j_call: TRBJ1-1
clone_size: few
d_call: TRBD1
v_call: TRBV3-1/TRBV3-2
cdr3_nt: TGTGCCAGCAGCCTTAGGACAGGGGACACTGAAGCTTTCTTT
cdr3_aa: CASSLRTGDTEAFF

j_call: TRBJ1-6
clone_size: few
d_call: TRBD1
v_call: TRBV6-6
cdr3_nt: TGTGCCAGCTTTCTAGGACAGGGGGCTTATTCACCCCTCCACTTT
cdr3_aa: CASFLGQGAYSPLHF

j_call: TRBJ2-5
clone_size: medium-sized
d_call: TRBD2
v_call: TRBV14
cdr3_nt: TGTGCCAGCAGCCAAGTAGCGGGGAGAGAGACCCAGTACTTC
cdr3_aa: CASSQVAGRETQYF

j_call: TRBJ2-5
clone_size: few
d_call: TRBD1
v_call: TRBV11-1
cdr3_nt: TGTGCCAGCAGCTCCAACCGGGACAGCGTATCAGAGACCCAGTACTTC
cdr3_aa: CASSSNRDSVSETQYF

j_call: TRBJ2-3
clone_size: once
d_call: NA
v_call: TRBV6-5
cdr3_nt: TGTGCCAGCTCGAGCCTGGGGGCCGACACAGATACGCAGTATTTT
cdr3_aa: CASSSLGADTDTQYF

j_call: TRBJ1-5
clone_size: NA
d_call: NA
v_call: TRBV19
cdr3_nt: TGTGCCAGTAGTATAGGAGTACAGCCCCAGCATTTT
cdr3_aa: CASSIGVQPQHF

j_call: TRBJ2-5
clone_size: once
d_call: TRBD2
v_call: TRBV2
cdr3_nt: TGTGCCAGCGATGGACTAGCGGGGGGGCGCGGAGAGACCCAGTACTTC
cdr3_aa: CASDGLAGGRGETQYF

j_call: TRBJ1-1
clone_size: NA
d_call: NA
v_call: TRBV6-9
cdr3_nt: TGTGCCAGCAGTTTGGGGGCTGGAGCTTTCTTT
cdr3_aa: CASSLGAGAFF

j_call: TRBJ1-5
clone_size: NA
d_call: NA
v_call: TRBV19
cdr3_nt: TGTGCCAGTAGGGACAGCTCAAACAGGGTCAATCAGCCCCAGCATTTT
cdr3_aa: CASRDSSNRVNQPQHF

j_call: TRBJ1-2
clone_size: NA
d_call: NA
v_call: TRBV27
cdr3_nt: TGTGCCAGCAGTACTTGGGGTGGGAGCTATGGCTACACCTTC
cdr3_aa: CASSTWGGSYGYTF

j_call: TRBJ2-7
clone_size: NA
d_call: TRBD1
v_call: TRBV18
cdr3_nt: TGTGCCAGCTCGACAGGGGGTATGTCCTACGAGCAGTACTTC
cdr3_aa: CASSTGGMSYEQYF

j_call: TRBJ2-7
clone_size: medium-sized
d_call: NA
v_call: TRBV2
cdr3_nt: TGTGCCAGCAGTGTGGGGGATTTGGAGCAGTACTTC
cdr3_aa: CASSVGDLEQYF

j_call: TRBJ2-3
clone_size: NA
d_call: TRBD1
v_call: TRBV6-1
cdr3_nt: TGTGCCAGCAGTGAAAGTGGGACAGGGGTAACAGATACGCAGTATTTT
cdr3_aa: CASSESGTGVTDTQYF

j_call: TRBJ2-3
clone_size: NA
d_call: NA
v_call: TRBV5-1
cdr3_nt: TGCGCCAGCAGTCGTGGAGGCCCCAGCACAGATACGCAGTATTTT
cdr3_aa: CASSRGGPSTDTQYF

j_call: TRBJ1-1
clone_size: NA
d_call: NA
v_call: TRBV12-3/TRBV12-4
cdr3_nt: TGTGCCACCCGAAGGGGGGTGAACACTGAAGCTTTCTTT
cdr3_aa: CATRRGVNTEAFF

j_call: TRBJ2-3
clone_size: NA
d_call: NA
v_call: TRBV7-8
cdr3_nt: TGTGCCAGCAGCCGCGACGGGACAGATACGCAGTATTTT
cdr3_aa: CASSRDGTDTQYF

j_call: TRBJ2-1
clone_size: NA
d_call: TRBD2
v_call: TRBV5-6
cdr3_nt: TGTGCCAGCAGCTTGGGCAGCGGGAGGGCCTACAATGAGCAGTTCTTC
cdr3_aa: CASSLGSGRAYNEQFF

j_call: TRBJ2-3
clone_size: NA
d_call: TRBD1
v_call: TRBV9
cdr3_nt: TGTGCCAGCAGCGCTACGGGACAGAGCACAGATACGCAGTATTTT
cdr3_aa: CASSATGQSTDTQYF

j_call: TRBJ2-7
clone_size: NA
d_call: NA
v_call: TRBV9
cdr3_nt: TGTGCCAGCAGCCCCTATGAAAGCTACGAGCAGTACTTC
cdr3_aa: CASSPYESYEQYF

j_call: TRBJ2-3
clone_size: NA
d_call: NA
v_call: TRBV21-1
cdr3_nt: TGTGCCAGCAGCAATCAGGTCCGCACAGATACGCAGTATTTT
cdr3_aa: CASSNQVRTDTQYF

j_call: TRBJ2-7
clone_size: NA
d_call: NA
v_call: TRBV27
cdr3_nt: TGTGCCAGCAGTAAGGGTTTGGTAGCGGACAGCTACGAGCAGTACTTC
cdr3_aa: CASSKGLVADSYEQYF

j_call: TRBJ1-1
clone_size: NA
d_call: NA
v_call: TRBV19
cdr3_nt: TGTGCCAGTAGTGTGACAGAGAACACTGAAGCTTTCTTT
cdr3_aa: CASSVTENTEAFF

j_call: TRBJ2-7
clone_size: NA
d_call: NA
v_call: TRBV28
cdr3_nt: TGTGCCAGCAGTTACGCGAGAGGACCCCTGCGATACGAGCAGTACTTC
cdr3_aa: CASSYARGPLRYEQYF

j_call: TRBJ1-1
clone_size: NA
d_call: NA
v_call: TRBV5-6
cdr3_nt: TGTGCCAGCAGCGGGCCCGGGACGGATCACACTGAAGCTTTCTTT
cdr3_aa: CASSGPGTDHTEAFF

j_call: TRBJ1-5
clone_size: NA
d_call: NA
v_call: TRBV4-1
cdr3_nt: TGCGCCAGCAGCCAAGTTACAGCTTATAGCAATCAGCCCCAGCATTTT
cdr3_aa: CASSQVTAYSNQPQHF

j_call: TRBJ2-1
clone_size: NA
d_call: NA
v_call: TRBV5-4
cdr3_nt: TGTGCCAGCAGCTTGGCCTTTGGACTCCGCCCCAATGAGCAGTTCTTC
cdr3_aa: CASSLAFGLRPNEQFF

j_call: TRBJ2-7
clone_size: NA
d_call: NA
v_call: TRBV14
cdr3_nt: TGTGCCAGCAGCCAAGTCGATAGTCCCTACGAGCAGTACTTC
cdr3_aa: CASSQVDSPYEQYF

j_call: TRBJ2-7
clone_size: once
d_call: TRBD1
v_call: TRBV19
cdr3_nt: TGTGCCAGTAGTATAGGGGACAGCCGTTACGAGCAGTACTTC
cdr3_aa: CASSIGDSRYEQYF

j_call: TRBJ2-1
clone_size: NA
d_call: TRBD2
v_call: TRBV4-2
cdr3_nt: TGTGCCAGCAGCCAAGGATTAGCGGGTGAGCAGTTCTTC
cdr3_aa: CASSQGLAGEQFF

j_call: TRBJ1-5
clone_size: NA
d_call: TRBD1
v_call: TRBV2
cdr3_nt: TGTGCCAGCAGTGGAGGGGGCGGGGGGGCTCAGCCCCAGCATTTT
cdr3_aa: CASSGGGGGAQPQHF

j_call: TRBJ1-2
clone_size: NA
d_call: NA
v_call: TRBV2
cdr3_nt: TGTGCCAGCAGCAAAACAGGGAACTATGGCTACACCTTC
cdr3_aa: CASSKTGNYGYTF

j_call: TRBJ2-7
clone_size: NA
d_call: TRBD2
v_call: TRBV20-1
cdr3_nt: TGCAGTGCTAGTTCCCGGACTAGCGGGATTGGGTACGAGCAGTACTTC
cdr3_aa: CSASSRTSGIGYEQYF

j_call: TRBJ2-5
clone_size: NA
d_call: NA
v_call: TRBV10-3
cdr3_nt: TGTGCCATCAGACCCCGAGGGGGGGCCGGGGAGACCCAGTACTTC
cdr3_aa: CAIRPRGGAGETQYF

j_call: TRBJ1-2
clone_size: NA
d_call: NA
v_call: TRBV19
cdr3_nt: TGTGCCAGTAGTAATCGGGATTTAAACTATGGCTACACCTTC
cdr3_aa: CASSNRDLNYGYTF

j_call: TRBJ2-1
clone_size: NA
d_call: NA
v_call: TRBV24-1
cdr3_nt: TGTGCCACCAGTGTCGGGGGTTACAATGAGCAGTTCTTC
cdr3_aa: CATSVGGYNEQFF

j_call: TRBJ2-5
clone_size: NA
d_call: TRBD1
v_call: TRBV14
cdr3_nt: TGTGCCAGCAGCCAAGGACAGGGGGCGACCCAGTACTTC
cdr3_aa: CASSQGQGATQYF

j_call: TRBJ2-5
clone_size: NA
d_call: TRBD2
v_call: TRBV5-1
cdr3_nt: TGCGCCAGCAGCTTGGCCGGAGCGGGGGGGCGCCAAGAGACCCAGTACTTC
cdr3_aa: CASSLAGAGGRQETQYF

j_call: TRBJ2-6
clone_size: NA
d_call: TRBD1
v_call: TRBV27
cdr3_nt: TGTGCCAGCAGTCTTCAATCCGGGACAGGTGTCTTTGGGGCCAACGTCCTGACTTTC
cdr3_aa: CASSLQSGTGVFGANVLTF

j_call: TRBJ2-3
clone_size: NA
d_call: NA
v_call: TRBV7-2
cdr3_nt: TGTGCCAGCAGCTTAGATGCGGGGGCCTACCCCACAGATACGCAGTATTTT
cdr3_aa: CASSLDAGAYPTDTQYF

j_call: TRBJ2-7
clone_size: few
d_call: NA
v_call: TRBV2
cdr3_nt: TGTGCCAGCAGCCCAACACAACACGAGCAGTACTTC
cdr3_aa: CASSPTQHEQYF

j_call: TRBJ1-2
clone_size: NA
d_call: TRBD1
v_call: TRBV28
cdr3_nt: TGTGCCAGCAGTGAAAGGGGGCCGGGCTATGGCTACACCTTC
cdr3_aa: CASSERGPGYGYTF